This T cell receptor beta chain was profiled in a study of cytomegalovirus exposure and HLA in healthy donors. Whole-study context: The Caucasian-associated ancestry cluster contained more than 75% of the roughly 390 genotyped donors.

In this sample, this clone turned up once. Its specificity is not known. The CDR3 is made up of 16 amino acids. Trimming took 5 bases from V and 0 from J; bases not matched to a gene: 8. Germline V lookup: CDR1 SGHTA, CDR2 FQGNSA. The PCR was carried out with 60 Vbeta primers and 13 Jbeta primers. This table comes from immunoSEQ multiplex PCR, and its TCRdb copy is limited to in-frame clones, with some not included. Of around 180,000 clones in the sample, 79% were seen once. Findings of the study overall: About 87% or about 30% of the time was how often most TCR beta V segments were productive, according to an earlier analysis. There were reportedly fewer N-insertions in an Asian-associated ancestry cluster than the approximately 670-donor mean, in a later analysis. V- and J-gene trimming of TCR beta was linked (in a later analysis) to a missense DCLRE1C variant.

J is TRBJ2-5 and V is TRBV7-2; TRBD2 matches at 8 bases. The TCR originated in a woman aged 45 to 65 in good health and CMV-seronegative. Source material: PBMCs. CDR3 protein: CASSPRGGGYQETQYF. The CDR3 nucleotides are TGTGCCAGCAGCCCCCGGGGCGGGGGGTACCAAGAGACCCAGTACTTC.